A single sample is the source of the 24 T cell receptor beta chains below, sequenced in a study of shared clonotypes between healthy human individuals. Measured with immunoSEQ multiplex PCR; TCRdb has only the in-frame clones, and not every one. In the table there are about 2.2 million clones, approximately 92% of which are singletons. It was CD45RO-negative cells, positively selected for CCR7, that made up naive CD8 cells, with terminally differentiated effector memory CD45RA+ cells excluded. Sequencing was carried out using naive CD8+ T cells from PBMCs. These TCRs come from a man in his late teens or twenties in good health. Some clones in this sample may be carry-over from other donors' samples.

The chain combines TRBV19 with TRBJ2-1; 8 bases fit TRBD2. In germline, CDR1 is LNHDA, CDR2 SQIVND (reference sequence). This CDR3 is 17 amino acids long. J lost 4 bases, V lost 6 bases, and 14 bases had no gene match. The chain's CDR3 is CASSPDWLAGLYNEQFF. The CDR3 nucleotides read TGTGCCAGTAGCCCCGACTGGTTAGCGGGACTTTACAATGAGCAGTTCTTC.

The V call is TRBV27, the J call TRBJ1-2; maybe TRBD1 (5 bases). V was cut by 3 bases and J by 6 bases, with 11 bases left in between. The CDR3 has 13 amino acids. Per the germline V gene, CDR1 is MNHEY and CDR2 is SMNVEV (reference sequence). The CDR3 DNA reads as TGTGCCAGCAGTTTTAAGGGGAGGAATGGCTACACCTTC. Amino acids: CASSFKGRNGYTF.

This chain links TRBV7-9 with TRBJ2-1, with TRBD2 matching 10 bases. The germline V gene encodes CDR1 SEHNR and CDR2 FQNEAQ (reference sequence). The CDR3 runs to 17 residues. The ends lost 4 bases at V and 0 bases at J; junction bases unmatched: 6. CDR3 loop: CASSSGLALDSYNEQFF. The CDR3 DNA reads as TGTGCCAGCAGCTCGGGACTAGCGCTTGACTCCTACAATGAGCAGTTCTTC.

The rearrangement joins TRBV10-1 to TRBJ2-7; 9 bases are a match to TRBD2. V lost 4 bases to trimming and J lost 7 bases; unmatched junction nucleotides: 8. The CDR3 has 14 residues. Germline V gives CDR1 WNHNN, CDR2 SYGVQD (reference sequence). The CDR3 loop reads CASSVSGSRWEQYF. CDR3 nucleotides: TGCGCCAGCAGTGTTAGCGGGAGTCGGTGGGAGCAGTACTTC.

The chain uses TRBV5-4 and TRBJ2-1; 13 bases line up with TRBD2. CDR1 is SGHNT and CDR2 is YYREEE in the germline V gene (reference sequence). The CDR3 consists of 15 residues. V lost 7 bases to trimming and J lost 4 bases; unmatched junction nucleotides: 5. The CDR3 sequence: CASRLAGGRYNEQFF. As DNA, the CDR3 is TGTGCCAGCCGACTAGCGGGAGGCCGATACAATGAGCAGTTCTTC. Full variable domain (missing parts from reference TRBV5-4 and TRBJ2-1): ETGVTQSPTHLIKTRGQQVTLRCSSQSGHNTVSWYQQALGQGPQFIFQYYREEENGRGNFPPRFSGLQFPNYSSELNVNALELDDSALYLCASRLAGGRYNEQFFGPGTRLTVL.

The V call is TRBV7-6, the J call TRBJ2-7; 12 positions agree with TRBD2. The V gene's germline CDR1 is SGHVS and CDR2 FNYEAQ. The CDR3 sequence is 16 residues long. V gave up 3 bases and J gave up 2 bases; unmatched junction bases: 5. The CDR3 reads CASSFSSSGRAYEQYF. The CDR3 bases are TGTGCCAGCAGCTTTAGTTCTAGCGGGAGGGCCTACGAGCAGTACTTC.

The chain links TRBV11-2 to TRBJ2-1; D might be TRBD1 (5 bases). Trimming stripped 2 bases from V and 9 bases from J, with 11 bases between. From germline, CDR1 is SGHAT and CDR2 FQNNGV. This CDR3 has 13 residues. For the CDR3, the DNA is TGTGCCAGCAGCTTACAGGGTATAGGTGAGCAGTTCTTC. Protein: CASSLQGIGEQFF.

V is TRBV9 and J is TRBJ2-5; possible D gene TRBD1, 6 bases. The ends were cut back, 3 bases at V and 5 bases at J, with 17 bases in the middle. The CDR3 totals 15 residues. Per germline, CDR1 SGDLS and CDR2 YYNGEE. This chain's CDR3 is CASSGTGPGGETQYF. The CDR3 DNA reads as TGTGCCAGCAGCGGAACAGGGCCCGGCGGGGAGACCCAGTACTTC.

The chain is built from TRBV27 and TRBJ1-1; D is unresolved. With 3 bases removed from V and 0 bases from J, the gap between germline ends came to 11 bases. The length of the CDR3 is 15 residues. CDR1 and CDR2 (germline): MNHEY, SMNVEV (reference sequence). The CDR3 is CASSLFVSMNTEAFF. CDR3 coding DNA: TGTGCCAGCAGTTTGTTTGTCAGCATGAACACTGAAGCTTTCTTT.

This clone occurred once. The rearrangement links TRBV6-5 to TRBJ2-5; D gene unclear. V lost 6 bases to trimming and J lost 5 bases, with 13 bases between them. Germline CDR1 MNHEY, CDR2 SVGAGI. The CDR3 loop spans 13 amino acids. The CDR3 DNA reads TGTGCCAGCAGCCTGACTTTTGCCGAGACCCAGTACTTC. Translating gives CASSLTFAETQYF.

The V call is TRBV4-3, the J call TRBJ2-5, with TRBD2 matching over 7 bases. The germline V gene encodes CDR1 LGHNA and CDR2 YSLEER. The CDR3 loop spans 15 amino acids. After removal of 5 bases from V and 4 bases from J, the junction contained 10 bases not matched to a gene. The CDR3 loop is CASSSRLAGGETQYF. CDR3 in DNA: TGCGCCAGCAGCTCCAGACTAGCTGGGGGAGAGACCCAGTACTTC.

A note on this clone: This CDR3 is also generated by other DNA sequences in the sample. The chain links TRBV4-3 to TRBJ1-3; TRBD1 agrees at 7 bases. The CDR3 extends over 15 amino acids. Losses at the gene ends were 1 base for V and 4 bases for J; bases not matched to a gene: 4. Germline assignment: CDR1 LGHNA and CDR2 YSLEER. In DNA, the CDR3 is TGCGCCAGCAGCCAAGCAGACAGGGCCGGAAACACCATATATTTT. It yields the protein CASSQADRAGNTIYF.

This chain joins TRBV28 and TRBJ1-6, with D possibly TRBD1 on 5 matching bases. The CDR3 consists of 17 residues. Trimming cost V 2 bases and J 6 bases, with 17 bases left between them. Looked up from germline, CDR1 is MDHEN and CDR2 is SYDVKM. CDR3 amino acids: CASSLRPGLGVNSPLHF. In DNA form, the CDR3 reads TGTGCCAGCAGTTTACGACCAGGGTTAGGGGTTAATTCACCCCTCCACTTT.

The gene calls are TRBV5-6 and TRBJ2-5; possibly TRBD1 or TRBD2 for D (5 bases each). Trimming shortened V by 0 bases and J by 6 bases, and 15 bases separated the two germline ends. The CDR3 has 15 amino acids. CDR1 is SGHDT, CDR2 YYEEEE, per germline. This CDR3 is CASSLVGDAKKTQYF. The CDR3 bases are TGTGCCAGCAGCTTGGTAGGGGACGCTAAGAAGACCCAGTACTTC.

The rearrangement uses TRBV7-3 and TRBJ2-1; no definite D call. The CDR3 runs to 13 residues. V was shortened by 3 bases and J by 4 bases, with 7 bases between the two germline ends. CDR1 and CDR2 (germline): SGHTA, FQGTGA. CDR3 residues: CASSLDRYNEQFF. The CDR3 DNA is TGTGCCAGCAGCTTGGACCGATACAATGAGCAGTTCTTC.

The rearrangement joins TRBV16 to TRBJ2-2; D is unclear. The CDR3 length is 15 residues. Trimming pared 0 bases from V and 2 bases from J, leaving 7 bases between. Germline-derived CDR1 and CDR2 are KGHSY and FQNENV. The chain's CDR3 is CASSQSRPNTGELFF. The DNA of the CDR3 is TGTGCCAGCAGCCAATCTCGGCCCAACACCGGGGAGCTGTTTTTT.

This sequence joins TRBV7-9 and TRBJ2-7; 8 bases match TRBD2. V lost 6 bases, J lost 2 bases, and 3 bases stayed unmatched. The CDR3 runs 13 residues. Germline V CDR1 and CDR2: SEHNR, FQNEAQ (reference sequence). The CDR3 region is CASRLADTYEQYF. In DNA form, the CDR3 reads TGTGCCAGCAGACTAGCGGATACCTACGAGCAGTACTTC.

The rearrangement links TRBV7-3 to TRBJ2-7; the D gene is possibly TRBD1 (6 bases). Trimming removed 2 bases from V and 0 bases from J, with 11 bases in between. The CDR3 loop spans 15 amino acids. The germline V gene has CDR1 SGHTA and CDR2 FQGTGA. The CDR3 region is CASSLGPGHSYEQYF. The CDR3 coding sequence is TGTGCCAGCAGCTTAGGGCCGGGACACTCCTACGAGCAGTACTTC.

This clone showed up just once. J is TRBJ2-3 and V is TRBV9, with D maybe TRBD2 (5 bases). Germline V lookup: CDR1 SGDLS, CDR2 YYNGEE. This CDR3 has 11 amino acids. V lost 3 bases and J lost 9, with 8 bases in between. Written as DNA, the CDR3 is TGTGCCAGCAGCGCCCGAGGGACGCAGTATTTT. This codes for CASSARGTQYF.

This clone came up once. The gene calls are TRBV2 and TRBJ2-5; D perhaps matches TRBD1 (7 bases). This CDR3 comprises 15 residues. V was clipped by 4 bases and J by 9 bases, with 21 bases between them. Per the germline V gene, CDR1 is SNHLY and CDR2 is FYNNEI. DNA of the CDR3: TGTGCCAGCAGTGCCCAGGGGGGTTTGGTTCAAGCCCAGTACTTC. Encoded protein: CASSAQGGLVQAQYF.

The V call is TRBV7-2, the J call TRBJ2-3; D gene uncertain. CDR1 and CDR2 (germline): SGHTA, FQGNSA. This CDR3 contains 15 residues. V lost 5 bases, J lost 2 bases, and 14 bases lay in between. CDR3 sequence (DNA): TGTGCCAGCAGCGCCCTGAGGTCTAACACAGATACGCAGTATTTT. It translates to CASSALRSNTDTQYF.

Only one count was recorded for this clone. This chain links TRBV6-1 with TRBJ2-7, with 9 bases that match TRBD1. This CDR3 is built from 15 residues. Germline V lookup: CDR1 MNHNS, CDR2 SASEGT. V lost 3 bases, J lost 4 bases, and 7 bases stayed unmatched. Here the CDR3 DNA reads TGTGCCAGCAGTGAGAGGGACAGGGTGGGATACGAGCAGTACTTC. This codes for CASSERDRVGYEQYF.

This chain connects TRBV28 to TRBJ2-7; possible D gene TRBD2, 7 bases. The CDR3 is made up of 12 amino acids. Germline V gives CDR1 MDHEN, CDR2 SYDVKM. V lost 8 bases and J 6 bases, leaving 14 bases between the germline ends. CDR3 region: CASWEGVGEQYF. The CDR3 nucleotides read TGTGCCAGCTGGGAGGGGGTCGGCGAGCAGTACTTC.

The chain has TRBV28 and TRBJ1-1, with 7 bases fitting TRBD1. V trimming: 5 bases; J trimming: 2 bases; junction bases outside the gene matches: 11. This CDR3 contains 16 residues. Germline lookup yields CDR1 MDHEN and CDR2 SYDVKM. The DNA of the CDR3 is TGTGCCAGCAGTCTAGACCGGGACAGCCTTAACACTGAAGCTTTCTTT. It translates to CASSLDRDSLNTEAFF.